This TCR beta chain stems from a study of blood T cell repertoires in COVID-19. Background on the study: The study drew acute and convalescent COVID-19 samples from the United States, Italy and Spain. PBMCs, B-cell-depleted T cells, or T cells provided the cDNA or gDNA that made up the material.

Original analysis: Quantification of nucleated cells was approximated via reference gene primer amplification. Generated by immunoSEQ multiplex PCR, the TCRdb table keeps only in-frame clones and is missing some. V, J and clone size reflect that table, while D and trimming were determined from the DNA. The table records roughly 190,000 clones, roughly four fifths of them present only once. A few counts support this clone. V lost 4 bases to trimming and J lost 9 bases; unmatched junction nucleotides: 7. This CDR3 has 14 residues. Germline V gene data show CDR1 as LNHNV and CDR2 as YYDKDF (reference sequence).

The chain links TRBV15 to TRBJ2-1; 9 bases match TRBD2. This receptor was identified in a human donor with acute or convalescent COVID-19. The donor label of this sample is uncertain. What was sequenced was peripheral blood. The CDR3 DNA follows: TGTGCCACCAGCAAACGCGGGAGGGCGGCTGAGCAGTTCTTC. Translating it yields CATSKRGRAAEQFF.